This T cell receptor (beta chain) was profiled in a study of control samples from healthy donors and cancer patients. The V and J ends lost 1 base and 1 base respectively, with 12 bases between them. Germline values: CDR1 SEHNR, CDR2 FQNEAQ (reference sequence). The CDR3 spans 16 residues. The data were produced by immunoSEQ multiplex PCR, yet TCRdb's version contains in-frame clones alone and is incomplete. This table holds roughly 92,000 clones, about 85% found once. V is TRBV7-9 and J is TRBJ2-3, with D possibly matching TRBD2 (6 bases). The sequenced sample was blood. This sequence was found in a woman between 50 and 59 years old in good health. This CDR3 reads CASSLGMGTGTDTQYF. The CDR3 bases are TGTGCCAGCAGCTTAGGGATGGGGACTGGCACAGATACGCAGTATTTT.